This TCR beta chain derives from a study of blood T cells in healthy people across ages. In the study overall: Template switching retrieved approximately one barcoded beta molecule for each two T cells. Notes on the study in general: CMV status of donors was not determined, possibly confounding expanded clonotype changes. Roughly linearly, TCR beta diversity per million T cells fell as age increased. Donors of long life had a larger count of naive CD4+ cells and greater diversity than aged donors.

Germline V gene sequence: CDR1 KGHDR, CDR2 SFDVKD. Trimming took 9 bases from V and 0 from J, leaving 11 bases between them. The CDR3 length is 13 residues. Then a second PCR, running about 7 to 11 cycles, was carried out with a sample-barcoded 5' primer and a J-beta primer mix. TCRdb re-called the 5' RACE reads with MiXCR, one entry per CDR3 protein. The data hold hundreds of thousands of distinct CDR3 sequences, with approximately 30% observed a single time. Comments on this clonotype: Its antigen is not known.

The clonotype originates from a woman at least 80 years old in good health. The sample consisted of blood. The chain combines TRBV24-1 with TRBJ2-7, with TRBD1 as a possible D gene (5 bases). DNA of the CDR3: TGTGCCACCGGGCAGGGATCCTCCTACGAGCAGTACTTC. Protein sequence: CATGQGSSYEQYF.